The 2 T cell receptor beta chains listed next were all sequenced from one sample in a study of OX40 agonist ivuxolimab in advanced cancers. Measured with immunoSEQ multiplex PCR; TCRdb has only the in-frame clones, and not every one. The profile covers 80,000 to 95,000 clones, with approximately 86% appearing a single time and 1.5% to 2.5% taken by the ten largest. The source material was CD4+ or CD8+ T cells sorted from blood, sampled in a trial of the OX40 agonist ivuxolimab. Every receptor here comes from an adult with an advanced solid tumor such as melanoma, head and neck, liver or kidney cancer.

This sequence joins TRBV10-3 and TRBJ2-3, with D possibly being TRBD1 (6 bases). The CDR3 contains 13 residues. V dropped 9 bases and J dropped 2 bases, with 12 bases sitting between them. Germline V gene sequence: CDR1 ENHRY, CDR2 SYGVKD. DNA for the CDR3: TGTGCCATACGACAGGAAATCACAGATACGCAGTATTTT. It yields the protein CAIRQEITDTQYF.

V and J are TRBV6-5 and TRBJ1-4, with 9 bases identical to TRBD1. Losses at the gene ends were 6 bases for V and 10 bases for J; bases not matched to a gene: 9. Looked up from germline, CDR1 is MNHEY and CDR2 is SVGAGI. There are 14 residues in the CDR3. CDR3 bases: TGTGCCAGCAGCCTGGGACAGGGAGTCGGAAAACTGTTTTTT. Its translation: CASSLGQGVGKLFF.